What follows are 21 T cell receptor beta chains derived from one specimen sequenced in a study of T-cell reconstitution after alpha-beta-depleted transplantation in children. A TCRbeta library incorporating unique molecular identifiers was prepared. TCRdb re-derived calls from the PCR reads in MiXCR, one entry per CDR3 protein. The sample lists some 450,000 distinct CDR3 sequences; around two fifths were seen once. The source material was PBMCs, sampled before TCRalphabeta/CD19-depleted stem cell transplant. These receptors were taken from a girl aged 2 to 9 with aplastic anemia, due to receive a stem cell transplant.

The chain uses TRBV2 and TRBJ1-1, with 7 bases aligning to TRBD1. Germline loops: CDR1 SNHLY, CDR2 FYNNEI. The CDR3 consists of 16 residues. The V and J ends lost 6 bases and 3 bases, in that order; junction bases with no gene match: 13. The CDR3 nucleotides are TGTGCCAGCAGGCTCGCAGGGGGGGTGGGCGACACTGAAGCTTTCTTT. Its translation is CASRLAGGVGDTEAFF.

This clonotype was counted a few times. This sequence joins TRBV18 and TRBJ2-1; 9 bases line up with TRBD2. The trim removed 3 bases at V and 5 bases at J, leaving 11 bases unmatched. Per germline, CDR1 KGHSH and CDR2 LQKENI. This CDR3 is built from 17 residues. The CDR3 coding sequence is TGTGCCAGCTCACCCATGGGGCGCGGGAGGGCCCACAATGAGCAGTTCTTC. Translation: CASSPMGRGRAHNEQFF.

This clonotype was detected a few times. The chain joins TRBV20-1 to TRBJ2-1; 12 bases map to TRBD2. V lost 3 bases to trimming and J lost 8 bases; unmatched junction nucleotides: 8. The CDR3 sequence is 15 residues long. Germline CDR1 and CDR2: DFQATT and SNEGSKA (reference sequence). CDR3 protein: CSASSAASGRDEQFF. In DNA, the CDR3 is TGCAGTGCTAGTAGTGCGGCTAGCGGGAGGGATGAGCAGTTCTTC.

This clonotype was counted ten times or more. This chain connects TRBV5-5 to TRBJ1-1; D not certain. Trimming removed 0 bases at V and 3 bases at J, with 6 bases between. Germline V gene lookup returns CDR1 SGHKS and CDR2 YYEKEE (reference sequence). This CDR3 is 13 amino acids long. The CDR3 DNA follows: TGTGCCAGCAGCTTGGAGGCGGACACTGAAGCTTTCTTT. Translating it yields CASSLEADTEAFF.

This clonotype was seen a few times. The chain combines TRBV4-3 with TRBJ2-3; D remains ambiguous. V shed 4 bases and J shed 0 bases, with 8 bases lying between them. CDR1 is LGHNA and CDR2 is YSLEER in the germline V gene. The CDR3 consists of 14 residues. The CDR3 region has the DNA TGCGCCAGCAGCCCCCTGGATAGCACAGATACGCAGTATTTT. This encodes CASSPLDSTDTQYF.

This clonotype was detected many times. The rearrangement uses TRBV5-4 and TRBJ1-2, with 7 nucleotides matching TRBD1. The junction had 6 bases not matched to a gene; V was cut back by 4 bases and J by 0 bases. Looked up from germline, CDR1 is SGHNT and CDR2 is YYREEE (reference sequence). This CDR3 region has 15 residues. CDR3 sequence (DNA): TGTGCCAGCAGCCCACCGACAGGGACTAACTATGGCTACACCTTC. Encoded protein: CASSPPTGTNYGYTF.

The rearrangement uses TRBV1 and TRBJ2-1; no check of the table's D call, TRBD1, against the DNA was made. TRBV1 is given as a pseudogene. The CDR3 has 17 amino acids. The CDR3 protein is CTSSRLPQGGVYNEQFF. CDR3 coding DNA: TGCACCAGCAGCCGTCTACCTCAGGGAGGCGTGTACAATGAGCAGTTCTTC.

The chain joins TRBV4-3 to TRBJ2-3; no clear D. Germline CDR1 and CDR2: LGHNA and YSLEER. V dropped 2 bases and J dropped 3 bases, with 6 bases sitting between them. This CDR3 is 13 amino acids long. CDR3 nucleotide sequence: TGCGCCAGCAGCCAACCACCAACAGATACGCAGTATTTT. It encodes CASSQPPTDTQYF.

The gene calls are TRBV20-1 and TRBJ2-7; D unclear. The germline V and J ends were trimmed by 0 bases and 1 base, with 13 bases remaining between them. The CDR3 length is 15 residues. Germline CDR1 DFQATT, CDR2 SNEGSKA (reference sequence). CDR3 region: CSAREYTEPSYEQYF. Here the CDR3 DNA reads TGCAGTGCTAGAGAGTACACGGAGCCGTCCTACGAGCAGTACTTC.

This clonotype appeared many times. The chain is built from TRBV19 and TRBJ2-1; D uncertain. The V gene's germline CDR1 is LNHDA and CDR2 SQIVND (reference sequence). This CDR3 contains 13 residues. V was pared by 7 bases and J by 4 bases, with 11 bases between. The CDR3: CASKMAEYNEQFF. The CDR3 nucleotides are TGTGCCAGTAAAATGGCAGAATACAATGAGCAGTTCTTC.

This clonotype was observed many times. J is TRBJ1-1 and V is TRBV7-9; D possibly corresponds to TRBD1 (5 bases). CDR3 size: 14 residues. Germline V gives CDR1 SEHNR, CDR2 FQNEAQ (reference sequence). Trimming pared 2 bases from V and 6 bases from J, leaving 13 bases between. The CDR3 region has the DNA TGTGCCAGCAGCTTAAGTTTTCGGGGCGCTGAAGCTTTCTTT. This translates into CASSLSFRGAEAFF. The complete variable domain, with remaining parts taken from reference TRBV7-9 and TRBJ1-1, reads DTGVSQNPRHKITKRGQNVTFRCDPISEHNRLYWYRQTLGQGPEFLTYFQNEAQLEKSRLLSDRFSAERPKGSFSTLEIQRTEQGDSAMYLCASSLSFRGAEAFFGQGTRLTVV.

This clonotype came up a few times. The CDR3 bases are TGTGCCAGCTCACCCCGGGGAACGGACACTGAAGCTTTCTTT. This sequence encodes CASSPRGTDTEAFF. The chain is built from TRBV18 and TRBJ1-1, with D unclear. V gave up 3 bases and J gave up 3 bases, with 11 bases separating them. CDR3 length: 14 amino acids. CDR1 and CDR2 from the germline V gene are KGHSH and LQKENI.

This clonotype has just a few counts. V is TRBV29-1 and J is TRBJ2-3; the match to TRBD2 covers 10 bases. This CDR3 region has 16 residues. Germline CDR1 SQVTM, CDR2 ANQGSEA. V dropped 0 bases and J dropped 4; count of bases not matched to a gene: 7. In nucleotides, the CDR3 is TGCAGCGTTGAAGATCTGAGCGGGGGGGTTCCAGATACGCAGTATTTT. Its translation: CSVEDLSGGVPDTQYF.

The genes are TRBV7-2 and TRBJ2-7; possibly TRBD2 for D (6 bases). V was shortened by 6 bases and J by 2 bases, with 14 bases between the two germline ends. The CDR3 runs to 14 residues. Germline assignment: CDR1 SGHTA and CDR2 FQGNSA. The CDR3 reads CASREWGVTYEQYF. In nucleotides, the CDR3 is TGTGCCAGCAGGGAATGGGGGGTTACCTACGAGCAGTACTTC.

V is TRBV19 and J is TRBJ2-7, with unresolved D. CDR1 is LNHDA, CDR2 SQIVND, per germline (reference sequence). The CDR3 runs to 15 residues. V was pared by 7 bases and J by 2 bases, with 18 bases between. CDR3 loop: CASNAGRVGAYEQYF. The CDR3 DNA is TGTGCCAGTAACGCAGGACGCGTAGGCGCCTACGAGCAGTACTTC.

This clonotype was counted a few times. The chain joins TRBV4-1 to TRBJ2-1, with 7 bases matching TRBD2. Germline CDR1 reads MGHRA; CDR2 reads YSYEKL. There are 15 residues in the CDR3. Trimming at V came to 4 bases and at J to 6 bases, leaving 9 bases not matched to a gene. The CDR3 region has the DNA TGCGCCAGCAGCCCAGTCGGGCCGGGGGGCAATGAGCAGTTCTTC. Translating it yields CASSPVGPGGNEQFF.

This chain's CDR3 is CASSYEGGAPEAFF. CDR3 nucleotide sequence: TGTGCCAGCAGTTACGAGGGGGGAGCTCCTGAAGCTTTCTTT. J is TRBJ1-1 and V is TRBV6-5; tentative D call: TRBD1 (6 bases). The V and J ends lost 2 bases and 6 bases respectively, with 13 bases between them. Germline loops: CDR1 MNHEY, CDR2 SVGAGI. CDR3 length: 14 residues.

The chain combines TRBV5-1 with TRBJ2-7, with D unclear. Germline CDR1 and CDR2: SGHRS and YFSETQ. The CDR3 loop spans 19 amino acids. V was clipped by 0 bases and J by 2 bases, with 24 bases between them. The CDR3 is CASSLAILKGMDPTYEQYF. CDR3 sequence (DNA): TGCGCCAGCAGCTTGGCTATTCTTAAGGGTATGGACCCAACCTACGAGCAGTACTTC.

This sequence joins TRBV6-2 or TRBV6-3 and TRBJ1-2, with D possibly TRBD1 on 6 matching bases. CDR3 length: 16 amino acids. The germline V gene has CDR1 MNHEY and CDR2 SVGEGT. V was clipped by 5 bases and J by 1 base, with 17 bases between them. The CDR3 here is CASSKPPDSFNYGYTF. Written as DNA, the CDR3 is TGTGCCAGCAGTAAGCCCCCGGACAGCTTTAACTATGGCTACACCTTC.

This clonotype has a handful of counts. V usage is TRBV4-2 and J usage is TRBJ2-1, with 9 nucleotides matching TRBD2. The CDR3 is 17 residues long. V was pared by 3 bases and J by 0 bases, with 6 bases of the junction left unmatched. Per the germline V gene, CDR1 is LGHNA and CDR2 is YNFKEQ. The DNA of the CDR3 is TGTGCCAGCAGCCACGAACTAGCGGGCCGCTCCTACAATGAGCAGTTCTTC. This gives the protein CASSHELAGRSYNEQFF.

The genes are TRBV12-3 or TRBV12-4 and TRBJ2-3, with 9 bases matching TRBD1. Unmatched junction bases numbered 9, after V lost 10 bases and J lost 1 base. The CDR3 has 15 residues. CDR3 region: CATVGQGIRTDTQYF. In DNA, the CDR3 is TGTGCCACGGTGGGACAGGGAATTCGCACAGATACGCAGTATTTT.